This passage covers 21 T cell receptor beta chains from one sample sequenced in a study of blood T cell repertoires in COVID-19. Profiled with immunoSEQ multiplex PCR; TCRdb holds only in-frame clones, not every one. The table lists 40,000 to 50,000 clones, roughly 90% of them singletons, with 3.5% to 4% in the top ten. Sequenced material: peripheral blood. The receptor set was obtained from a human donor in a cohort sampled during active COVID-19.

This chain connects TRBV5-4 to TRBJ2-7; 8 nucleotides line up with TRBD1. The germline gives CDR1 SGHNT, CDR2 YYREEE (reference sequence). The ends lost 4 bases at V and 5 bases at J; junction bases unmatched: 2. The CDR3 loop spans 12 amino acids. The chain's CDR3 is CASSQDRDEQYF. The CDR3, as DNA: TGTGCCAGCAGCCAGGACAGGGACGAGCAGTACTTC.

V usage is TRBV3-1 (or the pseudogene TRBV3-2) and J usage is TRBJ2-5; a weak D match, TRBD2 (6 bases). This CDR3 has 16 residues. CDR1 LGHDT and CDR2 YNNKEL come from the germline V gene (reference sequence). Trimming pared 5 bases from V and 1 base from J, leaving 17 bases between. The CDR3 DNA reads as TGTGCCAGCAGCTCAAGACGGGAGTGGAGCCAAGAGACCCAGTACTTC. It is translated as CASSSRREWSQETQYF.

The V call is TRBV28, the J call TRBJ2-7; D ambiguous. The CDR3 covers 17 residues. Germline values: CDR1 MDHEN, CDR2 SYDVKM. The V end was cut by 0 bases, the J end by 0 bases, with 15 bases between. The CDR3: CASSLWTMKPDSYEQYF. The CDR3 DNA sequence: TGTGCCAGCAGTTTATGGACAATGAAACCCGACTCCTACGAGCAGTACTTC.

The chain combines TRBV6-5 with TRBJ1-1; D possibly corresponds to TRBD1 (5 bases). The V end lost 8 bases, the J end lost 0 bases, and 13 bases lay between the germline ends. This CDR3 has 14 amino acids. Per the germline V gene, CDR1 is MNHEY and CDR2 is SVGAGI. CDR3 DNA: TGTGCCAGCCGGGACTCCGGGATGAACACTGAAGCTTTCTTT. Its translation: CASRDSGMNTEAFF.

V and J are TRBV4-1 and TRBJ1-2; 10 bases are a match to TRBD1. Per germline, CDR1 MGHRA and CDR2 YSYEKL. The J segment lost 6 bases and the V segment lost 1 base, leaving 8 bases of the junction unmatched. This CDR3 is 16 amino acids long. CDR3 sequence reads: CASSQGTGQGIHGYTF. CDR3 sequence (DNA): TGCGCCAGCAGCCAAGGAACGGGACAGGGGATCCATGGCTACACCTTC.

This clone was recorded only once. The chain uses TRBV28 and TRBJ2-6; tentative D call: TRBD2 (5 bases). Per germline, CDR1 MDHEN and CDR2 SYDVKM. Trimming removed 5 bases from V and 4 bases from J, with 18 bases in between. The CDR3 runs 17 residues. CDR3 amino acids: CASSGGGPPGGANVLTF. The CDR3 coding sequence is TGTGCCAGCAGTGGCGGCGGGCCTCCGGGGGGGGCCAACGTCCTGACTTTC.

The chain combines TRBV6-6 with TRBJ1-5; 8 bases fit TRBD1. J lost 7 bases, V lost 5 bases, and 10 bases had no gene match. Germline V lookup: CDR1 MNHNY, CDR2 SVGAGI (reference sequence). The CDR3 length is 15 residues. The CDR3 sequence is CASSPGQGVRQPQHF. CDR3 in DNA: TGTGCCAGCAGTCCTGGACAGGGAGTGAGGCAGCCCCAGCATTTT.

This chain connects TRBV30 to TRBJ1-2, with a tentative D call TRBD1 (6 bases). V was clipped by 5 bases and J by 7 bases, with 14 bases between them. The CDR3 is made up of 12 amino acids. The V gene's germline CDR1 is GTSNPN and CDR2 SVGIG (reference sequence). The chain's CDR3 is CAWAGQQGGYTF. Written as DNA, the CDR3 is TGTGCCTGGGCAGGGCAACAGGGTGGCTACACCTTC.

This rearrangement joins TRBV27 to TRBJ2-5, with TRBD1 matching over 7 bases. CDR3 length equals 14 residues. Germline lookup yields CDR1 MNHEY and CDR2 SMNVEV (reference sequence). The V segment lost 5 bases and the J segment 5 bases; nucleotides outside the gene matches: 8. DNA of the CDR3: TGTGCCAGCAGTACCCTGACAGGGTCCGAGACCCAGTACTTC. This codes for CASSTLTGSETQYF.

The chain is built from TRBV11-3 and TRBJ2-1; D remains ambiguous. V was shortened by 5 bases and J by 9 bases, with 8 bases between the two germline ends. Per the germline V gene, CDR1 is SGHNT and CDR2 is YENEEA. The CDR3 spans 11 residues. CDR3 region: CASSAQFEQFF. CDR3 sequence (DNA): TGTGCCAGCAGCGCCCAGTTTGAGCAGTTCTTC.

CDR3 region: CASSRTATNEKLFF. The CDR3 region has the DNA TGTGCCAGCTCACGGACTGCAACTAATGAAAAACTGTTTTTT. V usage is TRBV18 and J usage is TRBJ1-4; no clear D. Germline loops: CDR1 KGHSH, CDR2 LQKENI. The V end lost 4 bases, the J end lost 0 bases, and 6 bases lay between the germline ends. The CDR3 runs to 14 residues.

The V gene is TRBV7-6, the J gene TRBJ2-1, with 7 bases that match TRBD2. The V gene's germline CDR1 is SGHVS and CDR2 FNYEAQ. CDR3 length equals 17 residues. J lost 0 bases, V lost 0 bases, and 5 bases had no gene match. The CDR3 DNA follows: TGTGCCAGCAGCTTAGCCCCTAGCGGTAGCTCCTACAATGAGCAGTTCTTC. This encodes CASSLAPSGSSYNEQFF.

The V gene is TRBV28, the J gene TRBJ1-6; the match to TRBD1 covers 12 bases. The CDR3 contains 18 residues. With V trimmed by 6 bases and J by 7 bases, 13 bases remained unmatched. Germline loops: CDR1 MDHEN, CDR2 SYDVKM. CDR3 protein: CASRSSGTGGIRNSPLHF. Written as DNA, the CDR3 is TGTGCCAGCAGGTCTTCCGGGACAGGGGGCATAAGGAATTCACCCCTCCACTTT.

This chain uses TRBV10-3 with TRBJ2-7; maybe TRBD1 (5 bases). V shed 2 bases and J shed 6 bases, with 17 bases lying between them. The CDR3 is made up of 15 amino acids. Germline CDR1 and CDR2: ENHRY and SYGVKD. The CDR3 region has the DNA TGTGCCATCAGTGAGCTCGAAGGGGATCGTGGCGAGCAGTACTTC. Protein: CAISELEGDRGEQYF.

The CDR3 is CASRDRGAYEQYV. CDR3 in DNA: TGTGCCAGCAGGGACAGGGGAGCCTACGAGCAGTACGTC. The rearrangement uses TRBV6-5 and TRBJ2-7; TRBD1 aligns across 9 bases. The CDR3 is made up of 13 amino acids. With 6 bases clipped from V and 2 bases from J, the junction kept 2 bases outside the gene matches. Germline lookup yields CDR1 MNHEY and CDR2 SVGAGI.

The chain employs TRBV27 and TRBJ2-7; 13 nucleotides line up with TRBD2. The junction had 2 bases not matched to a gene; V was cut back by 2 bases and J by 4 bases. CDR1 and CDR2 from the germline V gene are MNHEY and SMNVEV (reference sequence). There are 15 residues in the CDR3. The CDR3 protein is CASSLRTSGSYEQYF. The CDR3 DNA reads as TGTGCCAGCAGTTTAAGGACTAGCGGGAGTTACGAGCAGTACTTC.

The chain recombines TRBV29-1 with TRBJ2-3, with 14 bases matching TRBD2. Trimming cost V 0 bases and J 4 bases; bases outside gene matches: 12. CDR1 and CDR2 (germline): SQVTM, ANQGSEA. This CDR3 contains 19 residues. The CDR3 DNA is TGCAGCGTTGAAGACCCAGCGTTGCCGGGACTAGCGGGAGCAGATACGCAGTATTTT. As protein: CSVEDPALPGLAGADTQYF.

This sequence joins TRBV24-1 and TRBJ2-7; 10 bases are a match to TRBD2. The germline V gene has CDR1 KGHDR and CDR2 SFDVKD. CDR3 length: 15 amino acids. V shed 2 bases and J 5 bases; nucleotides not matched to a gene: 5. The CDR3 bases are TGTGCCACCAGTGATTATCTAGCGGGAGTTAACGAGCAGTACTTC. As protein: CATSDYLAGVNEQYF.

This sequence joins TRBV4-1 and TRBJ2-7; TRBD2 agrees at 14 bases. The germline V gene has CDR1 MGHRA and CDR2 YSYEKL. V shed 2 bases and J 1 base; nucleotides not matched to a gene: 4. The CDR3 has 17 residues. The CDR3 protein is CASSQRLAGGPSYEQYF. The CDR3 nucleotides are TGCGCCAGCAGCCAACGACTAGCGGGAGGGCCTTCCTACGAGCAGTACTTC.

This clone was recorded only once. This rearrangement joins TRBV18 to TRBJ1-1, with D possibly being TRBD1 (6 bases). From germline, CDR1 is KGHSH and CDR2 LQKENI. V lost 6 bases and J 4 bases, leaving 18 bases between the germline ends. The CDR3 is made up of 15 amino acids. The CDR3 reads CASSPAGAVGTEAFF. The CDR3, as DNA: TGTGCCAGCTCTCCGGCAGGGGCTGTTGGCACTGAAGCTTTCTTT.

The CDR3, as DNA: TGTGCCAGCAGCCGCCCCGTCGGACAGCAAGAGACCCAGTACTTC. This encodes CASSRPVGQQETQYF. The V and J genes are TRBV5-4 and TRBJ2-5, with D possibly matching TRBD1 (6 bases). The CDR3 covers 15 residues. Looked up from germline, CDR1 is SGHNT and CDR2 is YYREEE (reference sequence). V lost 4 bases and J lost 2, with 15 bases in between.